This T cell receptor beta chain was identified in a study of shared clonotypes between healthy human individuals. Study background: A donor's plate count was three for CD4 naive and three for CD4 memory; CD8 naive had two and CD8 memory one.

Study-level results: Clonotypes not shared had lower generation probabilities than those common to all four donors. Blood alone was sampled, and tissue repertoires likely differ.

CDR3 length: 12 amino acids. Germline assignment: CDR1 MNHNY and CDR2 SVGAGI (reference sequence). V lost 4 bases to trimming and J lost 11 bases; unmatched junction nucleotides: 6. In the study's own analysis: Junction-only sequences without quality scores were provided by ImmunoSEQ, so filtering was different. Here immunoSEQ multiplex PCR was the method, and the copy in TCRdb shows in-frame clones only, minus some. Clone size and V and J calls were adopted from that table, with D and trimming inferred from the DNA. Of approximately 500,000 clones detected, less than 96% appear once; the ten largest clones hold roughly 0.06%. With regard to this clone: Its matching antigen is unknown.

The sequence derives from a woman in her thirties in good health. V is TRBV6-6 and J is TRBJ2-7; 9 bases line up with TRBD2. The specimen sequenced was naive CD4+ T cells sorted from blood. Subset indicated: CD45RA+ positively selected. The CDR3 sequence: CASSLLAGKEYF. CDR3 sequence (DNA): TGTGCCAGCAGTTTGCTAGCGGGAAAAGAGTACTTC.